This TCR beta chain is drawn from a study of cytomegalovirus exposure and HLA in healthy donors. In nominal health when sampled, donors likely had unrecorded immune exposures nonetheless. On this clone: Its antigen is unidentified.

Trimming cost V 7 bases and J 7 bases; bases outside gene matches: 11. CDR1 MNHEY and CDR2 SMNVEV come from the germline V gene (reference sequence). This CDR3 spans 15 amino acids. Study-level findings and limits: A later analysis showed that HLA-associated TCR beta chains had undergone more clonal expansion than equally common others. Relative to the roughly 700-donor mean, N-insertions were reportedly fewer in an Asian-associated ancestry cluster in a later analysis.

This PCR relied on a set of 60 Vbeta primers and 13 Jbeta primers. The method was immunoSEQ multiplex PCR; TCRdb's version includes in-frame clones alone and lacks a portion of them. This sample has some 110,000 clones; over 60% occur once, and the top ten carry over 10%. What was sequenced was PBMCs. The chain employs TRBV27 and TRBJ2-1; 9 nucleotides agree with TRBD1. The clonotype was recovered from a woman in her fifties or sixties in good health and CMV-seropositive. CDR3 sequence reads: CASKSPGQGWNEQFF. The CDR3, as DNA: TGTGCCAGCAAGAGCCCGGGACAGGGATGGAATGAGCAGTTCTTC.